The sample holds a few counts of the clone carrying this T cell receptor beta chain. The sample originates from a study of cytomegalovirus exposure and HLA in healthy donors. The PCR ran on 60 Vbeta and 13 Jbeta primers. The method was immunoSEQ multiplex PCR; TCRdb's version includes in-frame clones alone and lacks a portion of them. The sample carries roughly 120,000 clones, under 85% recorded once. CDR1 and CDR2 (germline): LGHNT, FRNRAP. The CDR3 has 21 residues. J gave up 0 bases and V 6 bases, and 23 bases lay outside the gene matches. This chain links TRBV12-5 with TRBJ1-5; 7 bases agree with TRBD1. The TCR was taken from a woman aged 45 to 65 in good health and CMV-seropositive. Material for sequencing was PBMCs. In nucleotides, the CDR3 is TGTGCTAGTGGCCGCGACCATCCAGGGGGAAGTTGGTTAAGTAGCAATCAGCCCCAGCATTTT. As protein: CASGRDHPGGSWLSSNQPQHF.